This T cell receptor (beta chain) is drawn from a study of T cell responses to AZD1222 COVID-19 vaccine. Study-level information: Timing groups of about 4 and about 12 weeks for second doses were pooled.

With regard to this clone: What it recognizes is unknown.

Sequencing used immunoSEQ multiplex PCR; TCRdb keeps in-frame clones, though not all of them. Among 150,000 to 200,000 clones listed, approximately 95% were seen once. General study points: It should be noted that donors were predominantly white British and more often female, and clonal diversity was possibly underestimated.

The CDR3 is 14 residues long. From germline, CDR1 is MNHEY and CDR2 SVGAGI. Trimming took 2 bases from V and 1 from J, leaving 8 bases between them. Sequenced here: peripheral blood, sampled on day 0 of AZD1222 vaccination. This clonotype originated in an adult in good health. The genes are TRBV6-5 and TRBJ2-5, with a tentative D call TRBD1 (6 bases). DNA of the CDR3: TGTGCCAGCAGTTACAGAGGGGGCCAAGAGACCCAGTACTTC. This translates into CASSYRGGQETQYF.